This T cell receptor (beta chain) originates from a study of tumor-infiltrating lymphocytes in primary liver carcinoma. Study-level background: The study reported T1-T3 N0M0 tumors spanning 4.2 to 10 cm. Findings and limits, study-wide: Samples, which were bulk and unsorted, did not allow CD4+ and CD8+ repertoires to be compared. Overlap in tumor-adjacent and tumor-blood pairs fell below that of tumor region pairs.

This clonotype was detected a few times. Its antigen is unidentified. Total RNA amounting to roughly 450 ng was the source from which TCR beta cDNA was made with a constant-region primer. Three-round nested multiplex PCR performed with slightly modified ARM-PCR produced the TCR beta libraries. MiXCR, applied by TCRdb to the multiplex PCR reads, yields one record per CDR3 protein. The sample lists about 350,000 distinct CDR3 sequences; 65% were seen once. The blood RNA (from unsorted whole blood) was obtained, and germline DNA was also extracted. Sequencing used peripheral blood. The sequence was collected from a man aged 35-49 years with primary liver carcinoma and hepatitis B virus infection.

In DNA form, the CDR3 reads TGTGCCAGCAGCCTGATCGGGGGGCCGAATGAGCAGTTCTTC. Encoded protein: CASSLIGGPNEQFF. The chain carries TRBV6-6 and TRBJ2-1; D may be TRBD2 (7 bases). CDR1 and CDR2 from the germline V gene are MNHNY and SVGAGI (reference sequence). There are 14 residues in the CDR3. Trimming removed 6 bases from V and 7 bases from J, with 16 bases in between.